A single sample is the source of the 25 T cell receptor beta chains below, sequenced in a study of CD8 T cells in ankylosing spondylitis. Study conclusions and caveats: Roughly eight highly homologous variants made up a TCR beta motif that seemed to typify ankylosing spondylitis blood.

TCRdb recomputed calls from the 5' RACE reads with MiXCR, one row per CDR3 protein. Of around 220,000 distinct CDR3 sequences detected, approximately 20% appear once; the ten largest clones hold under 45%. For these TCRs, the target antigens are not known. The sample comprised blood, either unsorted or a sorted T cell fraction (not recorded which). All receptors come from a male donor with ankylosing spondylitis.

This clonotype has only a few counts. The V and J genes are TRBV28 and TRBJ2-1; no definite D call. V lost 6 bases and J 6 bases, leaving 9 bases between the germline ends. Germline assignment: CDR1 MDHEN and CDR2 SYDVKM. This CDR3 comprises 12 residues. CDR3: CASSREGNEQFF. CDR3 nucleotide sequence: TGTGCCAGCAGCAGAGAAGGCAATGAGCAGTTCTTC.

The chain joins TRBV29-1 to TRBJ2-2; 9 bases are a match to TRBD1. The CDR3 runs 14 residues. Germline assignment: CDR1 SQVTM and CDR2 ANQGSEA. With 6 bases clipped from V and 4 bases from J, the junction kept 6 bases outside the gene matches. As DNA, the CDR3 is TGCAGCGTCCTAGGACAGGGGAGCACCGGGGAGCTGTTTTTT. Translating gives CSVLGQGSTGELFF.

The V gene is TRBV6-5, the J gene TRBJ2-5, with TRBD2 identical over 11 bases. J gave up 4 bases and V 3 bases, and 10 bases lay outside the gene matches. The CDR3 sequence is 17 residues long. CDR1 is MNHEY, CDR2 SVGAGI, per germline. CDR3 in amino acids: CASSYVVAGGPAETQYF. CDR3 DNA sequence: TGTGCCAGCAGTTATGTGGTAGCGGGGGGGCCGGCAGAGACCCAGTACTTC.

The chain has TRBV5-6 and TRBJ2-1; 9 nucleotides agree with TRBD1. The CDR3 consists of 15 residues. V lost 9 bases and J lost 8; bases outside the gene matches: 15. Germline V lookup: CDR1 SGHDT, CDR2 YYEEEE. CDR3 amino acids: CAMGPRDREGDEQFF. DNA of the CDR3: TGTGCCATGGGCCCCCGGGACAGGGAGGGCGATGAGCAGTTCTTC.

V is TRBV7-9 and J is TRBJ2-2, with D perhaps being TRBD1 or TRBD2 (5 bases each). CDR1 and CDR2 (germline): SEHNR, FQNEAQ (reference sequence). The CDR3 loop spans 16 amino acids. V dropped 5 bases and J dropped 8 bases, with 21 bases sitting between them. The CDR3 coding sequence is TGTGCCAGCAGCCCACCGGGATGGGGCCCCGATGGGGAGCTGTTTTTT. Translated: CASSPPGWGPDGELFF.

This clonotype was seen only a few times. The chain recombines TRBV5-1 with TRBJ2-7, with D tentatively TRBD2 (5 bases). The CDR3 sequence is 12 residues long. CDR1 is SGHRS, CDR2 YFSETQ, per germline. V was cut by 3 bases and J by 5 bases, with 9 bases left in between. CDR3 loop: CASSWAGDEQYF. CDR3 DNA sequence: TGCGCCAGCAGCTGGGCCGGGGACGAGCAGTACTTC.

This clonotype was observed a few times. The rearrangement uses TRBV20-1 and TRBJ2-5; TRBD1 or TRBD2 may be the D gene (5 bases each). The CDR3 contains 15 residues. The germline V and J ends were trimmed by 2 bases and 3 bases, with 16 bases remaining between them. Germline values: CDR1 DFQATT, CDR2 SNEGSKA (reference sequence). The CDR3 bases are TGCAGTGCTAGACAGCCCGGGGACGGTAAAGAGACCCAGTACTTC. It yields the protein CSARQPGDGKETQYF.

In its sample, this clonotype was seen many times. This sequence joins TRBV12-3 or TRBV12-4 and TRBJ2-7, with D perhaps assigned TRBD1 or TRBD2 (6 bases each). V lost 5 bases, J lost 4 bases, and 24 bases lay in between. This CDR3 has 17 residues. CDR3 coding DNA: TGTGCCAGCAGTGTCTTGGGTGGGGGGCTAAAATGGTACGAGCAGTACTTC. Protein sequence: CASSVLGGGLKWYEQYF.

The V and J genes are TRBV27 and TRBJ1-2, with D possibly matching TRBD1 (5 bases). V lost 2 bases and J 2 bases, leaving 9 bases between the germline ends. The CDR3 extends over 14 amino acids. CDR1 is MNHEY, CDR2 SMNVEV, per germline (reference sequence). Written as DNA, the CDR3 is TGTGCCAGCAGTTTAATGGGGCAAAACTATGGCTACACCTTC. Its translation: CASSLMGQNYGYTF.

This clonotype appeared a few times. This CDR3 reads CSVGVLNSGANVLTF. The CDR3 region has the DNA TGCAGCGTTGGGGTTCTAAACTCTGGGGCCAACGTCCTGACTTTC. The chain employs TRBV29-1 and TRBJ2-6; D not certain. From germline, CDR1 is SQVTM and CDR2 ANQGSEA. V was clipped by 4 bases and J by 0 bases, with 10 bases between them. The CDR3 runs 15 residues.

This chain connects TRBV27 to TRBJ2-1, with TRBD2 matching over 10 bases. Trimming took 5 bases from V and 7 from J; bases not matched to a gene: 5. CDR3 size: 14 residues. CDR1 is MNHEY and CDR2 is SMNVEV in the germline V gene (reference sequence). In nucleotides, the CDR3 is TGTGCCAGCAGTGCGGGACTAGCGTATAATGAGCAGTTCTTC. Translating it yields CASSAGLAYNEQFF.

This clonotype was picked up a small number of times. The rearrangement links TRBV24-1 to TRBJ2-1, with 7 bases aligning to TRBD2. This CDR3 has 12 amino acids. CDR1 and CDR2 from the germline V gene are KGHDR and SFDVKD. The V gene end was trimmed by 4 bases and the J gene end by 11 bases; junction bases not matched to a gene: 4. In DNA form, the CDR3 reads TGTGCCACCAGTGAGTCCGGGACTAAGCAGTTCTTC. It is translated as CATSESGTKQFF.

V is TRBV5-1 and J is TRBJ2-7; maybe TRBD1 (6 bases). The CDR3 has 15 residues. Trimming removed 0 bases at V and 0 bases at J, with 10 bases between. In germline, CDR1 is SGHRS, CDR2 YFSETQ. This chain's CDR3 is CASSLVVGGSYEQYF. The CDR3 DNA follows: TGCGCCAGCAGCTTGGTTGTAGGGGGCTCCTACGAGCAGTACTTC.

The chain couples TRBV19 to TRBJ1-5; 9 bases are shared with TRBD1. Trimming took 3 bases from V and 7 from J; bases not matched to a gene: 4. The CDR3 runs to 14 residues. Germline assignment: CDR1 LNHDA and CDR2 SQIVND (reference sequence). CDR3 amino acids: CASSIGQGNQPQHF. Written as DNA, the CDR3 is TGTGCCAGTAGTATTGGACAGGGGAACCAGCCCCAGCATTTT.

This clonotype turned up a few times. This chain uses TRBV3-1 with TRBJ1-5, with D possibly matching TRBD1 (6 bases). The germline gives CDR1 LGHDT, CDR2 YNNKEL (reference sequence). V lost 2 bases and J 6 bases, leaving 11 bases between the germline ends. CDR3 length: 14 amino acids. The CDR3 sequence is CASSQFTGFQPQHF. The DNA for the CDR3 is TGTGCCAGCAGCCAATTTACAGGGTTTCAGCCCCAGCATTTT.

The chain carries TRBV20-1 and TRBJ1-5; the D is unclear. The germline gives CDR1 DFQATT, CDR2 SNEGSKA (reference sequence). The CDR3 covers 13 residues. The V end was cut by 0 bases, the J end by 11 bases, with 14 bases between. In nucleotides, the CDR3 is TGCAGTGCTAGAGATCCAGCGGGAGCGTCCCAGCATTTT. It encodes CSARDPAGASQHF.

The rearrangement joins TRBV6-1 to TRBJ1-5; 9 bases fit TRBD1. V dropped 8 bases and J dropped 4; count of bases not matched to a gene: 3. Per the germline V gene, CDR1 is MNHNS and CDR2 is SASEGT. The CDR3 totals 13 residues. Here the CDR3 reads CASGTGHNQPQHF. DNA for the CDR3: TGTGCCAGCGGGACAGGGCATAATCAGCCCCAGCATTTT.

The chain links TRBV6-2 or TRBV6-3 to TRBJ2-3, with TRBD1 identical over 7 bases. V shed 2 bases and J 7 bases; nucleotides not matched to a gene: 12. The CDR3 sequence is 16 residues long. The germline V gene encodes CDR1 MNHEY and CDR2 SVGEGT. In DNA, the CDR3 is TGTGCCAGCAGTTACGGTGGGGACAGTTTCGTATATACGCAGTATTTT. Protein: CASSYGGDSFVYTQYF.

V usage is TRBV6-1 and J usage is TRBJ2-6, with no clear D. The germline V and J ends were trimmed by 8 bases and 0 bases, with 5 bases remaining between them. CDR1 and CDR2 from the germline V gene are MNHNS and SASEGT. This CDR3 has 13 residues. Written as DNA, the CDR3 is TGTGCCAGCGCATACTCTGGGGCCAACGTCCTGACTTTC. This gives the protein CASAYSGANVLTF.

This clonotype was picked up a small number of times. The chain joins TRBV7-9 to TRBJ1-1; 7 nucleotides agree with TRBD1. CDR1 and CDR2 (germline): SEHNR, FQNEAQ (reference sequence). This CDR3 comprises 14 residues. V was pared by 2 bases and J by 4 bases, with 4 bases of the junction left unmatched. The CDR3 DNA sequence: TGTGCCAGCAGCTTACAGGACAGGCCCACTGAAGCTTTCTTT. Protein product: CASSLQDRPTEAFF.

The chain recombines TRBV6-5 with TRBJ2-1; D ambiguous. V lost 2 bases and J 4 bases, leaving 6 bases between the germline ends. Germline V gene data show CDR1 as MNHEY and CDR2 as SVGAGI. The CDR3 runs to 13 residues. This CDR3 is CASSYGAYNEQFF. The CDR3 DNA sequence: TGTGCCAGCAGTTACGGAGCTTACAATGAGCAGTTCTTC.

This clonotype was recorded a few times. V gene TRBV5-1 combines with J gene TRBJ2-1; 10 bases line up with TRBD2. In germline, CDR1 is SGHRS, CDR2 YFSETQ. V trimming: 0 bases; J trimming: 8 bases; junction bases outside the gene matches: 8. The CDR3 has 16 amino acids. CDR3 in amino acids: CASSLGAGGPVDEQFF. In DNA form, the CDR3 reads TGCGCCAGCAGCTTGGGAGCGGGAGGGCCTGTCGATGAGCAGTTCTTC.

The rearrangement joins TRBV7-8 to TRBJ1-2, with a weak D call TRBD1 (5 bases). Germline CDR1 SGHVS, CDR2 FQNEAQ. V was cut by 5 bases and J by 0 bases, with 10 bases left in between. The CDR3 spans 14 residues. The CDR3 DNA reads TGTGCCAGCAGCCCGACGACAGCTAACTATGGCTACACCTTC. Encoded protein: CASSPTTANYGYTF.

This sequence joins TRBV3-1 and TRBJ2-3; 10 bases line up with TRBD2. Germline CDR1 is LGHDT and CDR2 is YNNKEL (reference sequence). CDR3 size: 18 residues. The junction had 12 bases not matched to a gene; V was cut back by 5 bases and J by 1 base. The DNA for the CDR3 is TGTGCCAGCAGCTCAACCCGTGGGACTAGCGAGCGCACAGATACGCAGTATTTT. Its translation: CASSSTRGTSERTDTQYF.

The table lists this clonotype with a few counts. This sequence joins TRBV6-2 or TRBV6-3 and TRBJ1-1; D unresolved. V dropped 10 bases and J dropped 5 bases, with 20 bases sitting between them. CDR3 size: 14 residues. CDR1 and CDR2 (germline): MNHEY, SVGEGT. The CDR3 sequence: CATGPVGSNTEAFF. The CDR3 DNA follows: TGTGCCACCGGACCCGTGGGGTCCAATACTGAAGCTTTCTTT.